This T cell receptor (beta chain) was sequenced during a study of T cell responses to AZD1222 COVID-19 vaccine (dated by TCRdb to the early 2020s). As for the study more broadly: AZD1222 recipients with second doses at about 4 weeks or about 12 weeks were pooled, because spike-specific TCR depth and breadth did not differ between schedules. Trial participants were enrolled by age into subgroups of 18-55, 56-69 and 70-plus years, and around 150, 28 and 57 TCR-sequenced participants, respectively, were included in these subgroups. TCR sequencing covered fewer than 250 trial participants: some 210 given two doses of AZD1222 and approximately 26 given two doses of MenACWY control vaccine. The paper's findings and limits, for the study overall: In the small 56-69-year group, the increase in depth fell short of significance, most likely because of low power. Nearly half of unique spike-specific TCRs reportedly recognized epitopes outside regions mutated in the B.1.351 and B.1.1.7 variants. Participants were mostly white British and included more females than males, and it was suggested by the authors that clonal diversity may have been underestimated. No day 14 peak-response samples were available, so repertoires were characterized only after the peak T cell response. Only a handful of AZD1222 recipients were SARS-CoV-2 seropositive at baseline, limiting conclusions about previously exposed vaccinees. The vaccine-associated CD4 TCRs covered the entire spike protein, and the dominant responses fell in regions 160-218 and 743-854. After two AZD1222 doses, both the breadth and the depth of spike-specific TCRs were significantly higher than at day 0 and than in MenACWY recipients.

Per the publication, the time point label means: baseline before first vaccination. The vaccinee samples were drawn from two UK trials, COV001 and COV002, one of which was a single-blind randomized controlled phase 2/3 trial testing AZD1222 (ChAdOx1 nCoV-19) in healthy adults. For TCRbeta chain sequencing, PBMC samples were collected from trial participants at day 0 and at day 28 after the second dose. The CDR3 regions of human TCRbeta chains were analyzed by immunosequencing. The original pipeline was this. Repertoire TCRs were matched against a reference library of SARS-CoV-2-specific TCRs generated with the MIRA antigen-specificity platform. Breadth was defined as the fraction of unique TCRs that were SARS-CoV-2-associated, and depth was defined as the fraction of total T cells that were SARS-CoV-2-associated. Using the MIRA data, each spike-specific TCR was assigned both to the spike region to which the TCR was reactive and to a CD4 or CD8 class. Log10-transformed breadth and depth values were compared by one-way ANOVA with Sidak's multiple comparisons tests. The table comes from immuneACCESS by way of TCRdb, which keeps in-frame sequences with V and J called. Part of the clones is missing from these tables; in studies checked, under half for an unresolved V gene and the rest for unknown reasons. The D gene and trimming were derived from the DNA, and the V and J assignments and clone size from that table. For this sample the table gives about 45,000 clones, of which around 80% were detected only once. The top ten hold about 3.6% of the sample.

The germline V end is reduced by 0 bases and the J end by 1 base; junction bases left unmatched: 6. The CDR3 has 16 amino acids, counting the end cysteine and phenylalanine. This entry keeps only the CDR3 DNA: 48 bases, framed from base 1. Reading the germline V gene gives CDR1 MNHEY and CDR2 SVGAGI. This clone is categorized as medium-sized (0.01 to 0.1%). There is no known antigen for this receptor. The sample holds no much larger clone one base away, and base qualities are not on file. Material: peripheral blood, obtained on day 0 of AZD1222 vaccination. Recombination joined TRBV6-5 with TRBJ2-7; TRBD1 aligns with 7 central bases. This receptor was obtained from an adult in good health. The DNA reads TGTGCCAGCAGTTACTCCGACAGGGTTCTTTCCTACGAGCAGTACTTC. This codes for CASSYSDRVLSYEQYF.